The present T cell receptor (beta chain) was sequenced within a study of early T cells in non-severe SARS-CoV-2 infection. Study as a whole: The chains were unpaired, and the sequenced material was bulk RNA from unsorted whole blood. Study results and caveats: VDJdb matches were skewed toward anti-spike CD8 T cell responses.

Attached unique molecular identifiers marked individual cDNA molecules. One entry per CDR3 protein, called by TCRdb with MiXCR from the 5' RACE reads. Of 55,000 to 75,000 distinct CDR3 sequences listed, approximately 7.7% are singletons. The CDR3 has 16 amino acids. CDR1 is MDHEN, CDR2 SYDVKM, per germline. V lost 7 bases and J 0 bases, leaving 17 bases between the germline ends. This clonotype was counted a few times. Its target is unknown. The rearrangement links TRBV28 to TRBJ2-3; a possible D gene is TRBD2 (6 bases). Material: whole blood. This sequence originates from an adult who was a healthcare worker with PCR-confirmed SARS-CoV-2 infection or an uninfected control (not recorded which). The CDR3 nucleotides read TGTGCCAGCAAAATTAAAGCGGGCACTAGCACAGATACGCAGTATTTT. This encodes CASKIKAGTSTDTQYF.